This TCR beta chain was captured in a study of CD8+ T cells in alopecia areata. Extraction and reverse transcription of RNA yielded cDNA as the sequencing template. Produced via immunoSEQ multiplex PCR; TCRdb's table is partial and in-frame only. The sample holds approximately 150,000 clones, approximately 50% seen once. The sample consisted of CD4+ T cells sorted from blood. This TCR came from a human donor with alopecia areata.

The CDR3 is CASSFFGTGVRSYNEQFF. CDR3 nucleotide sequence: TGTGCCAGCAGTTTTTTTGGGACAGGGGTTCGGTCCTACAATGAGCAGTTCTTC. The chain has TRBV28 and TRBJ2-1, with 10 bases matching TRBD1. The trim removed 3 bases at V and 1 base at J, leaving 9 bases unmatched. This CDR3 has 18 amino acids. CDR1 is MDHEN and CDR2 is SYDVKM in the germline V gene.